Sequencing of this TCR beta chain was carried out in a study of T cells in localized non-small cell lung cancer. General study points: Uninvolved adjacent lung had the highest recorded T cell clonality, with tumor below it. One tumor region alone was sequenced, and heterogeneity therefore remains possible. The appearance of a median 57 of the top 100 tumor clones was seen in adjacent lung.

A note on this clone: Antigen specificity is unknown.

The repertoire was sequenced with immunoSEQ multiplex PCR; TCRdb's copy has only in-frame clones and lacks some. In the table there are tens of thousands of clones, 65% to 85% of which are singletons. The specimen comprised peripheral blood, sampled before any cancer treatment. The TCR sequence derives from an older female donor with stage I lung adenocarcinoma.

DNA of the CDR3: TGTGCCAGTAAACAGGGTTACAATGAGCAGTTCTTC. Translation gives CASKQGYNEQFF. V is TRBV19 and J is TRBJ2-1, with a possible D match to TRBD1 (6 bases). The CDR3 extends over 12 amino acids. The germline V and J ends were trimmed by 7 bases and 4 bases, with 8 bases remaining between them. CDR1 LNHDA and CDR2 SQIVND come from the germline V gene (reference sequence). The full variable domain, rest sourced from reference TRBV19 and TRBJ2-1, is DGGITQSPKYLFRKEGQNVTLSCEQNLNHDAMYWYRQDPGQGLRLIYYSQIVNDFQKGDIAEGYSVSREKKESFPLTVTSAQKNPTAFYLCASKQGYNEQFFGPGTRLTVL.